This is a list of T cell receptor beta chains from one sample in a study of human T cells and chemical hapten exposure. TCRdb fed the RACE reads into MiXCR, producing one record per CDR3 protein. This sample carries about 15,000 distinct CDR3 sequences, approximately 16% of them seen once, and the ten largest clones take 7.2%. The starting material was whole blood, obtained in connection with sensitization to the hapten diphenylcyclopropenone (DPC). These receptors were taken from a woman aged 25 to 39 with alopecia areata. Some clones in this sample may be carry-over from other donors' samples. The CDR3 runs from the conserved cysteine through the conserved F or W. The order of the fields is clone size, J gene, V gene, D gene, CDR3 DNA, CDR3 protein. A D gene is named only where the DNA matches it firmly. Clone size appears in some rows only: once, few, many, or a class for an expanded clone.

>NA|TRBJ2-1|TRBV28|NA
TGTGCCAGCAATCGGGCATCATTCGATGAGCAGTTCTTC
CASNRASFDEQFF
>medium-sized|TRBJ1-1|TRBV2|NA
TGTGCCAGCTTCATCACTGAAGCTTTCTTT
CASFITEAFF
>NA|TRBJ2-1|TRBV7-3|NA
TGTGCCAGCAGCTTTCAACAGTACAATGAGCAGTTCTTC
CASSFQQYNEQFF
>many|TRBJ2-5|TRBV29-1|TRBD2
TGCAGCTATAGCGGGGGACAAGAGACCCAGTACTTC
CSYSGGQETQYF
>NA|TRBJ2-3|TRBV7-2|TRBD2
TGTGCCAGCAGCCGGGGGGGGCTAGCGGGGAAATTTAGCACAGATACGCAGTATTTT
CASSRGGLAGKFSTDTQYF
>NA|TRBJ2-3|TRBV29-1|NA
TGCAGCGTTGAGACGGGCACAGATACGCAGTATTTT
CSVETGTDTQYF
>NA|TRBJ2-2|TRBV3-1|NA
TGTGCCAGCAGCGACGGGCCGACGACTCACTACACCGGGGAGCTGTTTTTT
CASSDGPTTHYTGELFF
>NA|TRBJ2-3|TRBV4-3|TRBD2
TGCGCCAGCAGCCAAGGAGGACTAGCGGGAGTTACAGATACGCCGTATTTT
CASSQGGLAGVTDTPYF
>NA|TRBJ2-1|TRBV2|NA
TGTGCCAGCAGCGGGGACATGTCCTACAATGAGCAGTTCTTC
CASSGDMSYNEQFF
>medium-sized|TRBJ1-1|TRBV7-8|TRBD1
TGTGCCAGCAGCCCCTGGGACAGGAACACTGAAGCTTTCTTT
CASSPWDRNTEAFF